Listed here is a single TCR beta chain. This sample stems from a study of blood T cell repertoires in COVID-19. The J segment lost 5 bases and the V segment lost 5 bases, leaving 3 bases of the junction unmatched. The CDR3 runs 13 residues. Germline assignment: CDR1 SGHTA and CDR2 FQGTGA. In the study's own analysis: Estimated nucleated cell counts came from reference gene primer amplification. The table came from immunoSEQ multiplex PCR; TCRdb's copy has only in-frame clones and leaves some out. The DNA gave D and trimming, while V, J and clone size come from that table. Of about 190,000 clones in the sample, roughly four fifths were seen once.

Sequenced: peripheral blood. The sequence derives from a man aged 30 to 39 with active or convalescent COVID-19. The chain joins TRBV7-3 to TRBJ1-1, with TRBD1 matching 9 bases. CDR3 residues: CASSRQGETEAFF. CDR3 nucleotide sequence: TGTGCCAGCAGCCGACAGGGGGAGACTGAAGCTTTCTTT.